The 18 T cell receptor beta chains reported below all come from one sample, sequenced in a study of T cells after yellow fever vaccination. TCRdb independently ran MiXCR on the 5' RACE reads; one entry per CDR3 protein. The table shows nearly 550,000 distinct CDR3 sequences, with around 21% occurring only once. Sequenced material: PBMCs, taken 15 days after the yellow fever booster vaccination. Receptors originate from a man aged 25 to 40 who received the YFV17D yellow fever vaccine.

This clonotype came up many times. The chain recombines TRBV7-9 with TRBJ2-3; D is undetermined. The length of the CDR3 is 15 residues. Trimming left V 2 bases short and J 0 bases short, with 9 bases between. Germline assignment: CDR1 SEHNR and CDR2 FQNEAQ (reference sequence). CDR3 in DNA: TGTGCCAGCAGCTTAAGCGAAACTAGCACAGATACGCAGTATTTT. It codes for CASSLSETSTDTQYF.

The table lists this clonotype with a few counts. CDR3 in amino acids: CASSPQIAGVNTGELFF. CDR3 nucleotide sequence: TGTGCCAGTAGTCCTCAGATAGCGGGAGTCAACACCGGGGAGCTGTTTTTT. The rearrangement links TRBV19 to TRBJ2-2; 9 nucleotides align to TRBD2. The germline V gene encodes CDR1 LNHDA and CDR2 SQIVND (reference sequence). J lost 2 bases, V lost 5 bases, and 9 bases had no gene match. The CDR3 runs to 17 residues.

This clonotype was counted a few times. The chain employs TRBV9 and TRBJ2-1; D possibly corresponds to TRBD2 (5 bases). V was pared by 2 bases and J by 3 bases, with 12 bases between. Looked up from germline, CDR1 is SGDLS and CDR2 is YYNGEE. The CDR3 contains 15 residues. CDR3 residues: CASSVVEDGYNEQFF. The CDR3 DNA reads as TGTGCCAGCAGCGTGGTGGAGGACGGCTACAATGAGCAGTTCTTC.

This clonotype came up a few times. This chain connects TRBV6-1 to TRBJ2-7; a possible D gene is TRBD2 (6 bases). Trimming stripped 8 bases from V and 3 bases from J, with 17 bases between. The V gene's germline CDR1 is MNHNS and CDR2 SASEGT. The CDR3 is made up of 14 amino acids. The CDR3 DNA reads TGTGCCAGCGCAGGAGGGCTAGCAGACTACGAGCAGTACTTC. This translates into CASAGGLADYEQYF.

The V and J genes are TRBV2 and TRBJ2-6, with D uncertain. Germline lookup yields CDR1 SNHLY and CDR2 FYNNEI. The germline V and J ends were trimmed by 3 bases and 10 bases, with 10 bases remaining between them. The CDR3 spans 13 residues. CDR3 amino acids: CASSDETPNVLTF. The CDR3 coding sequence is TGTGCCAGCAGTGATGAAACCCCTAACGTCCTGACTTTC.

V usage is TRBV3-1 and J usage is TRBJ2-7, with 10 bases lining up with TRBD1. CDR1 and CDR2 from the germline V gene are LGHDT and YNNKEL (reference sequence). With V trimmed by 3 bases and J by 4 bases, 6 bases remained unmatched. The CDR3 has 15 amino acids. CDR3 amino acids: CASSHGQGEGYEQYF. The CDR3 coding sequence is TGTGCCAGCAGCCACGGACAGGGGGAAGGGTACGAGCAGTACTTC.

V gene TRBV11-2 combines with J gene TRBJ2-7; 14 bases match TRBD2. In germline, CDR1 is SGHAT, CDR2 FQNNGV. Unmatched junction bases numbered 13, after V lost 6 bases and J lost 3 bases. This CDR3 has 18 amino acids. CDR3 in DNA: TGTGCCAGCAGACCAGATGGACTAGCGGGGGGACTGGGCTACGAGCAGTACTTC. Its translation: CASRPDGLAGGLGYEQYF.

The CDR3 here is CATSGGSGVNNEQFF. DNA of the CDR3: TGTGCCACCAGCGGGGGGTCGGGTGTCAACAATGAGCAGTTCTTC. This chain connects TRBV15 to TRBJ2-1; possibly TRBD2 for D (6 bases). The CDR3 extends over 15 amino acids. CDR1 is LNHNV and CDR2 is YYDKDF in the germline V gene (reference sequence). V dropped 5 bases and J dropped 5 bases, with 16 bases sitting between them.

The table lists this clonotype with a few counts. The chain employs TRBV10-3 and TRBJ2-1; 9 positions match TRBD1. The CDR3 runs to 12 residues. Looked up from germline, CDR1 is ENHRY and CDR2 is SYGVKD. V gave up 11 bases and J gave up 6 bases; unmatched junction bases: 5. CDR3 nucleotide sequence: TGTGCCGTCCGACAGGGGGTCAATGAGCAGTTCTTC. Translated: CAVRQGVNEQFF.

This clonotype was seen only a few times. V is TRBV7-9 and J is TRBJ1-1, with 9 bases lining up with TRBD1. The CDR3 consists of 13 residues. The germline V gene encodes CDR1 SEHNR and CDR2 FQNEAQ (reference sequence). Germline trimming cut 6 bases from V and 5 bases from J; bases unmatched to any gene: 4. The CDR3 sequence: CASSQGQGTEAFF. CDR3 sequence (DNA): TGTGCCAGCAGTCAAGGACAGGGGACTGAAGCTTTCTTT.

The J gene is TRBJ2-1, the V gene TRBV7-8; D might be TRBD2 (5 bases). This CDR3 is built from 15 residues. Germline CDR1 reads SGHVS; CDR2 reads FQNEAQ. V was pared by 6 bases and J by 2 bases, with 14 bases between. CDR3 DNA: TGTGCCAGCAGTTCAGCGGTTGGCACCTACAATGAGCAGTTCTTC. It codes for CASSSAVGTYNEQFF.

This clonotype was observed a handful of times. CDR3 bases: TGTGCCAGCAGAGGCGCGGGGGGCACAGATACGCAGTATTTT. It translates to CASRGAGGTDTQYF. The rearrangement links TRBV2 to TRBJ2-3, with 7 bases fitting TRBD2. The V gene end was trimmed by 6 bases and the J gene end by 1 base; junction bases not matched to a gene: 4. Per germline, CDR1 SNHLY and CDR2 FYNNEI. The CDR3 is made up of 14 amino acids.

This clonotype was seen only a few times. The rearrangement links TRBV25-1 to TRBJ2-7, with 9 bases lining up with TRBD2. Trimming at V came to 1 base and at J to 4 bases, leaving 2 bases not matched to a gene. The CDR3 length is 14 residues. Germline V gene lookup returns CDR1 MGHDK and CDR2 SYGVNS. CDR3 DNA: TGTGCCAGCAGTGAATTGAGCGGGAGGTACGAGCAGTACTTC. It codes for CASSELSGRYEQYF.

Only a few counts were recorded for this clonotype. This chain connects TRBV5-1 to TRBJ2-1; D tentatively fits TRBD1 or TRBD2 (5 bases each). The CDR3 covers 12 residues. In germline, CDR1 is SGHRS, CDR2 YFSETQ. V lost 3 bases and J lost 10, with 11 bases in between. The CDR3, as DNA: TGCGCCAGCAGCTGGCACGAGGGGGAGCAGTTCTTC. The encoded protein is CASSWHEGEQFF.

The table lists this clonotype with a few counts. Sequence at one end of the junction differs from germline and may be a read error. J is TRBJ2-7 and V is TRBV2; 11 bases agree with TRBD2. The CDR3 runs 13 residues. CDR1 and CDR2 (germline): SNHLY, FYNNEI. The CDR3 sequence is CASSEGLAGRQKF. The DNA of the CDR3 is TGTGCCAGCAGTGAAGGACTAGCGGGAAGGCAGAAGTTC.

This clonotype was seen a few times. The V and J genes are TRBV7-2 and TRBJ2-1; 7 positions agree with TRBD1. The CDR3 is 15 amino acids. The germline V gene has CDR1 SGHTA and CDR2 FQGNSA. V lost 5 bases and J lost 3; bases outside the gene matches: 7. CDR3 sequence reads: CASSDRTGVYNEQFF. Written as DNA, the CDR3 is TGTGCCAGCAGCGACCGGACAGGAGTCTACAATGAGCAGTTCTTC.

The rearrangement joins TRBV29-1 to TRBJ2-1; 14 bases are a match to TRBD2. The CDR3 has 18 residues. V shed 6 bases and J 8 bases; nucleotides not matched to a gene: 18. Germline loops: CDR1 SQVTM, CDR2 ANQGSEA. CDR3 DNA sequence: TGCAGCGTCGACATTCGACTAGCGGGAGGGCCGTTCATCTATGAGCAGTTCTTC. This sequence encodes CSVDIRLAGGPFIYEQFF.

This clonotype was seen a handful of times. The CDR3, as DNA: TGTGCCAGCAGCTTTACGGGAGGGCCACGAGAGACCCAGTACTTC. Residues: CASSFTGGPRETQYF. This sequence joins TRBV5-5 and TRBJ2-5; 8 bases are a match to TRBD2. Germline V CDR1 and CDR2: SGHKS, YYEKEE (reference sequence). V shed 2 bases and J 4 bases; nucleotides not matched to a gene: 7. This CDR3 has 15 amino acids.